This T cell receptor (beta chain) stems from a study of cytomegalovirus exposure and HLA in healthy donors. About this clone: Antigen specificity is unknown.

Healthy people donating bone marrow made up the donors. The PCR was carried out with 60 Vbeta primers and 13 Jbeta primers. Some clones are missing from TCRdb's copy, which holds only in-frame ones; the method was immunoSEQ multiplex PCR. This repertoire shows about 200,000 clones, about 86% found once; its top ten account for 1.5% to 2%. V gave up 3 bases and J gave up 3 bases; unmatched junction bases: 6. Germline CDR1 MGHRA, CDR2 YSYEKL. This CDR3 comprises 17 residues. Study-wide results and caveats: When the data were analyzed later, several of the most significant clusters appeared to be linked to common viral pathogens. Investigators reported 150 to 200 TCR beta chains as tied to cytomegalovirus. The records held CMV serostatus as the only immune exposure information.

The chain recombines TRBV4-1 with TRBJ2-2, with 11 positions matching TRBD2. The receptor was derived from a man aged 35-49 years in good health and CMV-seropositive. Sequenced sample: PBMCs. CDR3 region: CASSHQLAGVYTGELFF. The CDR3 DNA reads TGCGCCAGCAGCCACCAACTAGCGGGAGTCTACACCGGGGAGCTGTTTTTT.